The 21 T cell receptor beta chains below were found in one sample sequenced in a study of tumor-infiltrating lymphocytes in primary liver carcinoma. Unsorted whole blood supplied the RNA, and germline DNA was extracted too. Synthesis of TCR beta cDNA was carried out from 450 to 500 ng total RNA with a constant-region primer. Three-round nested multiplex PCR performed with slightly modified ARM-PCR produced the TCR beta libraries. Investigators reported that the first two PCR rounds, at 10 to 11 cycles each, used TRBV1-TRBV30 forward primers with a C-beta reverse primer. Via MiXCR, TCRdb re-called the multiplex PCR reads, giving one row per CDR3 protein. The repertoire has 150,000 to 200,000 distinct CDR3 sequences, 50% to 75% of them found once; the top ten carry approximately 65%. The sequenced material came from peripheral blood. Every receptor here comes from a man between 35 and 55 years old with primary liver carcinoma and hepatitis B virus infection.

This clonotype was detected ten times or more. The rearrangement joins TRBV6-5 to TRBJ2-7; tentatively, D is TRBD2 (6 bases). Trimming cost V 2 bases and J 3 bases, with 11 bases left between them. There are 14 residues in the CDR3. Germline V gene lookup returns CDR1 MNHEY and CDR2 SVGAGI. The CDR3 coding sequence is TGTGCCAGCAGTTACGAGGAGGGGTACTACGAGCAGTACTTC. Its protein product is CASSYEEGYYEQYF.

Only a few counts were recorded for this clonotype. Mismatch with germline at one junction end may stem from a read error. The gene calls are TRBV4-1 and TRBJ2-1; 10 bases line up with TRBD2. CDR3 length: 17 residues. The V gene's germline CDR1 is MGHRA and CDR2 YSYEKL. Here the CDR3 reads CAGSQGPTSGDYNEQFF. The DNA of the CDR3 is TGCGCCGGCAGCCAAGGGCCCACTAGCGGGGACTACAATGAGCAGTTCTTC.

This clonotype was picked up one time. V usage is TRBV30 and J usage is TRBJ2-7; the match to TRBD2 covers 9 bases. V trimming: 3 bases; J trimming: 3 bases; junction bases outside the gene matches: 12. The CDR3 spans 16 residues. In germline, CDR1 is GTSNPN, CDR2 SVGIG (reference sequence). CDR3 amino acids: CAWRARGRASNYEQYF. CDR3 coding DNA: TGTGCCTGGAGGGCTCGCGGGAGGGCCTCAAACTACGAGCAGTACTTC.

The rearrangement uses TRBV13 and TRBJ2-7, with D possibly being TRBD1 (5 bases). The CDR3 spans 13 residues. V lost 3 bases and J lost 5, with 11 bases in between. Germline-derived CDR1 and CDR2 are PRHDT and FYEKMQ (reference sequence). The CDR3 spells CASSFRQNNEQYF. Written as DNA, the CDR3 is TGTGCCAGCAGCTTTAGACAGAACAACGAGCAGTACTTC.

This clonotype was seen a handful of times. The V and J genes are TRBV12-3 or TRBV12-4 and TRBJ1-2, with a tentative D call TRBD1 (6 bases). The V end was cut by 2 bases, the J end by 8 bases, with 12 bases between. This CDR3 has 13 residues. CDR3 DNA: TGTGCCAGCAGTTTACGACAGGAAGGCGGCTACACCTTC. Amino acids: CASSLRQEGGYTF.

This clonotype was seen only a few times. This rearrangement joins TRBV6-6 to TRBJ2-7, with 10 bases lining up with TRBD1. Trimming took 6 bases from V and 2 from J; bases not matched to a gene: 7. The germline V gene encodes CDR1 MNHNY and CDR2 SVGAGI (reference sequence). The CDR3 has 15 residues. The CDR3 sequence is CASRPGDRGTYEQYF. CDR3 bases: TGTGCCAGCAGACCCGGGGACAGGGGCACCTACGAGCAGTACTTC.

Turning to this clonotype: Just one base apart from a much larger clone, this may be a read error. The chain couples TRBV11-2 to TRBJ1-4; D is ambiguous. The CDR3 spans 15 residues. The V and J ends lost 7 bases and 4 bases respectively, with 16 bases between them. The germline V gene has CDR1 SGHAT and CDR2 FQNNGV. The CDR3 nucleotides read TGTGCCAGCATCCTGTTAGGAGGTTTTAATGAAAAACTGTTTTTT. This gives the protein CASILLGGFNEKLFF.

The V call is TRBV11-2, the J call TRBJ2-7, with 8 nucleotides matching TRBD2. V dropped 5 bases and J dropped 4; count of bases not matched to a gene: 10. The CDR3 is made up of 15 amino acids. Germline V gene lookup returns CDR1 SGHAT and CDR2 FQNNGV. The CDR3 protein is CASSLRTSRWYEQYF. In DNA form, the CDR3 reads TGTGCCAGCAGCCTTAGGACTAGCAGGTGGTACGAGCAGTACTTC.

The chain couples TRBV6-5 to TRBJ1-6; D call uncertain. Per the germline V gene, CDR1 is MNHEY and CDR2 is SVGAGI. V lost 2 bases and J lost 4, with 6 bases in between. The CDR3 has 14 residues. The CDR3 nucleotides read TGTGCCAGCAGTTACATGGGTTATAATTCACCCCTCCACTTT. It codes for CASSYMGYNSPLHF.

Here the CDR3 DNA reads TGTGCCACCAGTCATACCGACAGGAAAGAGACCCAGTACTTC. It codes for CATSHTDRKETQYF. The rearrangement links TRBV7-9 to TRBJ2-5; TRBD1 might be the D (6 bases). The CDR3 totals 14 residues. Trimming took 10 bases from V and 3 from J, leaving 18 bases between them. Germline V lookup: CDR1 SEHNR, CDR2 FQNEAQ (reference sequence).

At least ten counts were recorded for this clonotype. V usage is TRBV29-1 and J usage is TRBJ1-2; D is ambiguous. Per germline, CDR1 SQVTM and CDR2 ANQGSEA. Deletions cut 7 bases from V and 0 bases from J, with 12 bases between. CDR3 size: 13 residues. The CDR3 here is CSASTDSNYGYTF. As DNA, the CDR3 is TGCAGCGCATCGACGGATTCTAACTATGGCTACACCTTC.

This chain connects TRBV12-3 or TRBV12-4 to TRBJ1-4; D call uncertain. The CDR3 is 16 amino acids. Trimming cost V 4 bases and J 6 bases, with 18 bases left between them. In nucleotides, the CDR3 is TGTGCCAGCAGTTCCCCCCGGACGGGATCTGATGAAAAACTGTTTTTT. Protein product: CASSSPRTGSDEKLFF.

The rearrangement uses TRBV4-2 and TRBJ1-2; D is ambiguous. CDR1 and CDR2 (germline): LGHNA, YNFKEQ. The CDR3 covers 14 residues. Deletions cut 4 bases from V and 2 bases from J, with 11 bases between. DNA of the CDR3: TGTGCCAGCAGCCCCAGGACGGAAAACTATGGCTACACCTTC. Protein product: CASSPRTENYGYTF.

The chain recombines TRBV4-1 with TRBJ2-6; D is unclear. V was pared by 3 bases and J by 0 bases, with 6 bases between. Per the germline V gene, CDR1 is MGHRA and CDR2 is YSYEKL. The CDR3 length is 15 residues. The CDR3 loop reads CASSHGYSGANVLTF. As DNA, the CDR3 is TGCGCCAGCAGCCACGGGTACTCTGGGGCCAACGTCCTGACTTTC.

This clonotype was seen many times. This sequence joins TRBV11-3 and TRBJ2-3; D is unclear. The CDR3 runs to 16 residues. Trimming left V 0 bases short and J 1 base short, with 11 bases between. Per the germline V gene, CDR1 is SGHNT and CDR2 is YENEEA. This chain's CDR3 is CASSLEGRQGTDTQYF. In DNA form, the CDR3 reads TGTGCCAGCAGCTTAGAAGGGCGCCAGGGCACAGATACGCAGTATTTT. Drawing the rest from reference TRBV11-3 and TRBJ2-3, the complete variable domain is EAGVVQSPRYKIIEKKQPVAFWCNPISGHNTLYWYLQNLGQGPELLIRYENEEAVDDSQLPKDRFSAERLKGVDSTLKIQPAELGDSAVYLCASSLEGRQGTDTQYFGPGTRLTVL.

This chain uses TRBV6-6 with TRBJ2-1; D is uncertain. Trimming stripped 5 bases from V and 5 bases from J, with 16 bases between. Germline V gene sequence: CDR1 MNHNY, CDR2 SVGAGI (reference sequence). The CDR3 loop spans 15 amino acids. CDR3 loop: CASSLTSGLNNEQFF. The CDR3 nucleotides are TGTGCCAGCAGTCTGACCTCCGGGCTTAACAATGAGCAGTTCTTC.

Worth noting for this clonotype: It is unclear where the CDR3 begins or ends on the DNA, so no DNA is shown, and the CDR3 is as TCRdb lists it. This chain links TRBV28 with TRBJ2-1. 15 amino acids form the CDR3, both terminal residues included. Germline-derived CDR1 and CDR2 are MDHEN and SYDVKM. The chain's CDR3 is CASTSAANSYNEQFF.

CDR3 sequence reads: CASSWTGDEQYF. The CDR3 DNA follows: TGCGCCAGCAGCTGGACAGGGGACGAGCAGTACTTC. The chain joins TRBV5-1 to TRBJ2-7, with TRBD1 matching over 9 bases. There are 12 residues in the CDR3. Germline V gene lookup returns CDR1 SGHRS and CDR2 YFSETQ. Trimming took 3 bases from V and 5 from J; bases not matched to a gene: 0.

The CDR3 DNA follows: TGCAGCTCGGGGGGGCAGGGGGCTAACACCGGGGAGCTGTTTTTT. Amino acids: CSSGGQGANTGELFF. This rearrangement joins TRBV29-1 to TRBJ2-2; D could derive from TRBD1 or TRBD2 (8 bases each). V shed 8 bases and J shed 2 bases, with 18 bases lying between them. Germline V gene sequence: CDR1 SQVTM, CDR2 ANQGSEA. This CDR3 is 15 amino acids long.

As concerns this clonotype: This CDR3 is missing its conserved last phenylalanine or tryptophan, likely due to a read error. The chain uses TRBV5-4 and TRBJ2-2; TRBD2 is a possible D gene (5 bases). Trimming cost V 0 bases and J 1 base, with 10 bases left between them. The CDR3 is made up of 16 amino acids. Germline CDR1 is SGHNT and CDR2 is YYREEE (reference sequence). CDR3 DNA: TGTGCCAGCAGCTTGGACCTAGCTGAGAACACCGGGGAGCTGTTTCTT. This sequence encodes CASSLDLAENTGELFL.

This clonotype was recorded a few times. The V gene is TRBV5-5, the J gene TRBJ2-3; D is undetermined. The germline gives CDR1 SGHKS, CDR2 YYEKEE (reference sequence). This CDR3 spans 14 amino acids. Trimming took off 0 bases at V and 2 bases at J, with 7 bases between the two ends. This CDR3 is CASSLAEITDTQYF. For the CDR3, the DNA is TGTGCCAGCAGCTTGGCGGAGATCACAGATACGCAGTATTTT.